The entry below gives a single T cell receptor (beta chain) sequence along with its context. This record comes from a study of identical twins. V gave up 5 bases and J gave up 5 bases, with 16 bases separating them. The CDR3 consists of 14 residues. Germline V gives CDR1 SEHNR, CDR2 FQNEAQ (reference sequence). TCRdb re-called the 5' RACE reads through MiXCR, storing one row per CDR3 protein. The sample records roughly 750,000 distinct CDR3 sequences, 21% being singletons. The sample also formed part of further work on T cells expressing NK-cell markers.

This receptor was obtained from a woman between 18 and 30 years old in good health. This chain joins TRBV7-9 and TRBJ2-7; a possible D gene is TRBD1 (6 bases). The specimen sequenced was PBMCs. For the CDR3, the DNA is TGTGCCAGCAGCCCCCCCACGGGACAAGACGAGCAGTACTTC. Its translation is CASSPPTGQDEQYF.